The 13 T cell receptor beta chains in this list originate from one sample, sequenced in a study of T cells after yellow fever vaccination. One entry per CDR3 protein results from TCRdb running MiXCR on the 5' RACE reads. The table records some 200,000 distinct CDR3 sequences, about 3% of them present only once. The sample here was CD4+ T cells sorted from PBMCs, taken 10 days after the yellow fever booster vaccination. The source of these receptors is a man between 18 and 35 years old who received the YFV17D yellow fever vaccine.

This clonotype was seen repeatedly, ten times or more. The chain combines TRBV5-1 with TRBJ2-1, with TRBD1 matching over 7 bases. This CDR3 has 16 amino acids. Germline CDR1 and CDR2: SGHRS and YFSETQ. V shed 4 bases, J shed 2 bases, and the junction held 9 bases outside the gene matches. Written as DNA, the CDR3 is TGCGCCAGCAGCGGGACCGGGACAGCTACCTACAATGAGCAGTTCTTC. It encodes CASSGTGTATYNEQFF.

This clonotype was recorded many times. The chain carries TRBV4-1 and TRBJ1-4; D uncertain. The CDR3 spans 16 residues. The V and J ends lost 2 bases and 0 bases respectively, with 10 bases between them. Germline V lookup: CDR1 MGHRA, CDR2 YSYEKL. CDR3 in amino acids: CASSQSRAATNEKLFF. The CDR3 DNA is TGCGCCAGCAGCCAAAGCCGGGCAGCAACTAATGAAAAACTGTTTTTT.

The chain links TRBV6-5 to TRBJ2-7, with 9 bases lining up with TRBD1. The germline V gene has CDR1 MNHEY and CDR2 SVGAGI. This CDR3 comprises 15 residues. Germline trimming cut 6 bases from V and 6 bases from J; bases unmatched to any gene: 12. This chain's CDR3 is CASRTNPGQGSEQYV. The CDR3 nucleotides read TGTGCCAGCAGAACGAACCCGGGACAGGGTTCCGAGCAGTACGTC.

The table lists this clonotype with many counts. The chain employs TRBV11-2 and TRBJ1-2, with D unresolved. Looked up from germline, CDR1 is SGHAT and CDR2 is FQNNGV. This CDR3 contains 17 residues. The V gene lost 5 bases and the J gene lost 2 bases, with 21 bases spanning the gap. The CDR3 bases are TGTGCCAGCAGCCCTACGGCGGGTCAGGCAGAGAACTATGGCTACACCTTC. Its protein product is CASSPTAGQAENYGYTF. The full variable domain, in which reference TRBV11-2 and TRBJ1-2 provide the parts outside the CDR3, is EAGVAQSPRYKIIEKRQSVAFWCNPISGHATLYWYQQILGQGPKLLIQFQNNGVVDDSQLPKDRFSAERLKGVDSTLKIQPAKLEDSAVYLCASSPTAGQAENYGYTFGSGTRLTVV.

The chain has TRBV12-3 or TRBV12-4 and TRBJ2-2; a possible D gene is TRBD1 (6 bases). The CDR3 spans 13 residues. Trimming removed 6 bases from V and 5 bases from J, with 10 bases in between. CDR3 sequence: CASSNRETGELFF. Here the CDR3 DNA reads TGTGCCAGCAGCAACAGGGAAACCGGGGAGCTGTTTTTT.

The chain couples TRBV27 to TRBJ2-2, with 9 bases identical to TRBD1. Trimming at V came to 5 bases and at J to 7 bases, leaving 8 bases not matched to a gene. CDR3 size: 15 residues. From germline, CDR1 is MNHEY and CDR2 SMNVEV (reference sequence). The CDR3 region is CASSPRTGEGGELFF. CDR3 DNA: TGTGCCAGCAGTCCTAGGACAGGGGAAGGCGGGGAGCTGTTTTTT.

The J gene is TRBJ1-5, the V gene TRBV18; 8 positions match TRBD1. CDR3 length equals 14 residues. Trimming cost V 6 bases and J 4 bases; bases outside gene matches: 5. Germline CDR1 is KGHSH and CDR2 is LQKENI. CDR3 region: CASSHDRGNQPQHF. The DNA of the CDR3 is TGTGCCAGCTCTCATGACAGGGGAAATCAGCCCCAGCATTTT.

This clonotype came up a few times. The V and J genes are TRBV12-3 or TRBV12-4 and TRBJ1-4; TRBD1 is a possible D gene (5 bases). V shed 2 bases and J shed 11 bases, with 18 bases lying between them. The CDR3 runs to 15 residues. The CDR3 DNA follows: TGTGCCAGCAGTTTAACCCGGGGGGACTACAACAAACTGTTTTTT. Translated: CASSLTRGDYNKLFF.

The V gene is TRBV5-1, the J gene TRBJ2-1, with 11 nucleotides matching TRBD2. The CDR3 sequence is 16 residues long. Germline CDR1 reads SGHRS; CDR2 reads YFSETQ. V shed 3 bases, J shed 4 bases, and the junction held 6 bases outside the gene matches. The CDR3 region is CASSSTLAGAYNEQFF. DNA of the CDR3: TGCGCCAGCAGCTCCACACTAGCGGGGGCATACAATGAGCAGTTCTTC.

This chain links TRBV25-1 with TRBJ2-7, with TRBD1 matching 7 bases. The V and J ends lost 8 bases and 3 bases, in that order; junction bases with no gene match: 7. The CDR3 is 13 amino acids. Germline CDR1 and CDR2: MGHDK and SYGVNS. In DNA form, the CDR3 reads TGTGCCAGCCCACCGGGACAGCACTACGAGCAGTACGTC. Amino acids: CASPPGQHYEQYV.

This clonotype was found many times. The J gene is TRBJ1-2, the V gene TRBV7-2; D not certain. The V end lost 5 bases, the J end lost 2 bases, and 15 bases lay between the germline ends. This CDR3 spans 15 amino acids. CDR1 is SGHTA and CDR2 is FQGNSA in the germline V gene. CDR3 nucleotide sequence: TGTGCCAGCAGCCCCCGCGTGGGGAGGAACTATGGCTACACCTTC. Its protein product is CASSPRVGRNYGYTF.

The CDR3 region is CASSLGDAGGPGEQFF. CDR3 sequence (DNA): TGTGCCAGCAGCTTGGGGGACGCGGGGGGGCCCGGGGAGCAGTTCTTC. The rearrangement uses TRBV7-2 and TRBJ2-1, with 9 nucleotides matching TRBD2. The CDR3 consists of 16 residues. With V trimmed by 3 bases and J by 10 bases, 13 bases remained unmatched. Germline V gene sequence: CDR1 SGHTA, CDR2 FQGNSA.

Here the CDR3 reads CASSYQADISTDTQYF. The DNA for the CDR3 is TGTGCCAGCAGCTACCAAGCGGATATAAGCACAGATACGCAGTATTTT. The chain is built from TRBV9 and TRBJ2-3, with a tentative D call TRBD2 (5 bases). V lost 4 bases and J 0 bases, leaving 15 bases between the germline ends. The CDR3 consists of 16 residues. CDR1 and CDR2 from the germline V gene are SGDLS and YYNGEE.